This passage covers 25 T cell receptor beta chains from one sample sequenced in a study of T cells in tumors after PD-1 blockade. Measured with immunoSEQ multiplex PCR; TCRdb has only the in-frame clones, and not every one. The sample lists 60,000 to 70,000 clones, roughly 70% seen once, with about 4.8% in the top ten. The input for sequencing was PBMCs, taken after anti-PD-1 treatment. The receptors come from a human donor with basal cell carcinoma.

The gene calls are TRBV6-1 and TRBJ2-3; weak D call: TRBD1 (5 bases). From germline, CDR1 is MNHNS and CDR2 SASEGT. This CDR3 spans 15 amino acids. Trimming took off 3 bases at V and 1 base at J, with 11 bases between the two ends. The DNA of the CDR3 is TGTGCCAGCAGTGATCAGGGTAGTGGCACAGATACGCAGTATTTT. It codes for CASSDQGSGTDTQYF.

The chain recombines TRBV29-1 with TRBJ2-5; D might be TRBD1 or TRBD2, each matching 5 bases. The CDR3 is made up of 12 amino acids. V shed 7 bases and J shed 0 bases, with 9 bases lying between them. The germline V gene encodes CDR1 SQVTM and CDR2 ANQGSEA. CDR3 protein: CSAPGHQETQYF. Here the CDR3 DNA reads TGCAGCGCACCGGGACACCAAGAGACCCAGTACTTC.

This clone has a single count. The chain uses TRBV5-1 and TRBJ2-5; the match to TRBD2 covers 8 bases. CDR1 and CDR2 from the germline V gene are SGHRS and YFSETQ. Trimming cost V 0 bases and J 5 bases; bases outside gene matches: 9. This CDR3 has 16 residues. The CDR3 bases are TGCGCCAGCAGCTTGGGCCCGGGACTAGGGGGGGAGACCCAGTACTTC. It specifies CASSLGPGLGGETQYF. Filled out from reference TRBV5-1 and TRBJ2-5, the complete variable domain reads KAGVTQTPRYLIKTRGQQVTLSCSPISGHRSVSWYQQTPGQGLQFLFEYFSETQRNKGNFPGRFSGRQFSNSRSEMNVSTLELGDSALYLCASSLGPGLGGETQYFGPGTRLLVL.

The chain combines TRBV5-1 with TRBJ1-2; tentatively, D is TRBD1 (6 bases). This CDR3 comprises 14 residues. Between the trimmed V and J ends, which lost 0 bases and 4 bases, there was a span of 10 bases. CDR1 and CDR2 from the germline V gene are SGHRS and YFSETQ. The CDR3 here is CASSLDPGAYGYTF. In DNA form, the CDR3 reads TGCGCCAGCAGCTTGGATCCGGGGGCCTATGGCTACACCTTC.

This clone was found a few times. The chain is built from TRBV2 and TRBJ2-2; D may match TRBD1 or TRBD2 (7 bases each). The CDR3 sequence is 13 residues long. V was cut by 11 bases and J by 5 bases, with 15 bases left in between. Germline V gene sequence: CDR1 SNHLY, CDR2 FYNNEI. The CDR3, as DNA: TGTGCCGGGAGACAGGGAGGGACCGGGGAGCTGTTTTTT. It specifies CAGRQGGTGELFF.

V gene TRBV19 combines with J gene TRBJ2-6; D might be TRBD2 (6 bases). V was trimmed by 5 bases and J by 4 bases, leaving 15 bases between them. CDR1 and CDR2 from the germline V gene are LNHDA and SQIVND (reference sequence). The CDR3 covers 16 residues. CDR3 DNA sequence: TGTGCCAGTAGTTCCGGGACTGCATCCGGGGCCAACGTCCTGACTTTC. Protein product: CASSSGTASGANVLTF. Drawing the rest from reference TRBV19 and TRBJ2-6, the complete variable domain is DGGITQSPKYLFRKEGQNVTLSCEQNLNHDAMYWYRQDPGQGLRLIYYSQIVNDFQKGDIAEGYSVSREKKESFPLTVTSAQKNPTAFYLCASSSGTASGANVLTFGAGSRLTVL.

V gene TRBV7-6 combines with J gene TRBJ2-3, with D tentatively TRBD1 (6 bases). The CDR3 sequence is 18 residues long. The ends were cut back, 1 base at V and 0 bases at J, with 17 bases in the middle. The germline V gene has CDR1 SGHVS and CDR2 FNYEAQ. The DNA of the CDR3 is TGTGCCAGCAGCTTAGGTTTGGACAGCGAATCTAGCACAGATACGCAGTATTTT. Protein: CASSLGLDSESSTDTQYF.

V and J are TRBV6-1 and TRBJ2-5; 9 bases align to TRBD1. Germline CDR1 reads MNHNS; CDR2 reads SASEGT. V lost 4 bases to trimming and J lost 5 bases; unmatched junction nucleotides: 11. The CDR3 contains 16 residues. The CDR3 DNA is TGTGCCAGCAGTGCCCGGGACAGGGAGAGGAGGGAGACCCAGTACTTC. This sequence encodes CASSARDRERRETQYF.

V is TRBV2 and J is TRBJ2-5; possibly TRBD2 for D (6 bases). V lost 8 bases, J lost 1 base, and 17 bases lay in between. CDR1 is SNHLY, CDR2 FYNNEI, per germline. This CDR3 has 15 amino acids. CDR3 sequence reads: CASFQGGDRQETQYF. The CDR3, as DNA: TGTGCCAGCTTCCAAGGAGGGGATCGCCAAGAGACCCAGTACTTC.

The chain carries TRBV7-9 and TRBJ2-3, with 7 bases aligning to TRBD1. The J segment lost 2 bases and the V segment lost 4 bases, leaving 9 bases of the junction unmatched. CDR1 is SEHNR, CDR2 FQNEAQ, per germline (reference sequence). The CDR3 covers 16 residues. CDR3 sequence: CASSSGTVYITDTQYF. The CDR3 DNA follows: TGTGCCAGCAGCTCCGGGACAGTATACATCACAGATACGCAGTATTTT.

J is TRBJ1-2 and V is TRBV3-1 (or the pseudogene TRBV3-2), with D possibly matching TRBD1 (5 bases). The CDR3 extends over 14 amino acids. Trimming took off 4 bases at V and 5 bases at J, with 14 bases between the two ends. Germline CDR1 is LGHDT and CDR2 is YNNKEL (reference sequence). CDR3 region: CASSLSNGAYGYTF. The CDR3 DNA is TGTGCCAGCAGCCTTTCGAACGGGGCGTATGGCTACACCTTC.

This clone turned up a few times. V is TRBV25-1 and J is TRBJ2-7; TRBD1 agrees at 11 bases. The CDR3 extends over 16 amino acids. Germline loops: CDR1 MGHDK, CDR2 SYGVNS. After removal of 4 bases from V and 3 bases from J, the junction contained 8 bases not matched to a gene. The CDR3 region is CASSGRTGGANYEQYF. The DNA of the CDR3 is TGTGCCAGCAGTGGTAGGACAGGGGGCGCGAACTACGAGCAGTACTTC.

The CDR3 DNA reads as TGTGCCAGCAGCTCCCAACAGGGGGCTTTCTCTGAAGCTTTCTTT. The encoded protein is CASSSQQGAFSEAFF. The chain recombines TRBV6-5 with TRBJ1-1; TRBD1 matches 9 bases. This CDR3 is built from 15 residues. Germline V gives CDR1 MNHEY, CDR2 SVGAGI. V was pared by 6 bases and J by 6 bases, with 11 bases of the junction left unmatched.

This clone came up a few times. This same CDR3 is encoded by further DNA sequences in the sample. V and J are TRBV6-5 and TRBJ2-7; 7 bases align to TRBD1. This CDR3 contains 15 residues. The germline gives CDR1 MNHEY, CDR2 SVGAGI. The V segment lost 0 bases and the J segment 3 bases; nucleotides outside the gene matches: 5. CDR3 sequence reads: CASSYSRQGGYEQYF. The CDR3 DNA sequence: TGTGCCAGCAGTTACTCTCGACAGGGTGGCTACGAGCAGTACTTC.

The chain recombines TRBV27 with TRBJ2-5, with 10 bases fitting TRBD1. Per the germline V gene, CDR1 is MNHEY and CDR2 is SMNVEV (reference sequence). The J segment lost 5 bases and the V segment lost 5 bases, leaving 5 bases of the junction unmatched. This CDR3 is 14 amino acids long. The CDR3 DNA reads TGTGCCAGCAGTAGGGACAGGGGAGGGGAGACCCAGTACTTC. Protein product: CASSRDRGGETQYF.

This chain connects TRBV6-5 to TRBJ1-2; no clear D gene. This CDR3 has 15 amino acids. The V gene's germline CDR1 is MNHEY and CDR2 SVGAGI. V dropped 0 bases and J dropped 10 bases, with 18 bases sitting between them. In nucleotides, the CDR3 is TGTGCCAGCAGTTACTCATTCGGCCGGGCCTGGGACTACACCTTC. Protein: CASSYSFGRAWDYTF.

The chain joins TRBV2 to TRBJ2-7; 7 bases line up with TRBD1. The CDR3 is 11 residues long. J was trimmed by 6 bases and V by 5 bases; bases with no gene match: 1. Germline CDR1 is SNHLY and CDR2 is FYNNEI. The DNA for the CDR3 is TGTGCCAGCAGTCGACAGGGCGAGCAGTACTTC. The encoded protein is CASSRQGEQYF.

This clone was seen a few times. Other DNA sequences within the sample encode an identical CDR3. The chain combines TRBV7-8 with TRBJ2-7; D is perhaps TRBD2 (5 bases). The germline V gene has CDR1 SGHVS and CDR2 FQNEAQ. This CDR3 is 12 amino acids long. The V and J ends lost 4 bases and 5 bases respectively, with 9 bases between them. CDR3 region: CASSSRTDEQYF. Written as DNA, the CDR3 is TGTGCCAGCAGCTCACGGACTGACGAGCAGTACTTC. Full variable domain (missing parts from reference TRBV7-8 and TRBJ2-7): GAGVSQSPRYKVAKRGQDVALRCDPISGHVSLFWYQQALGQGPEFLTYFQNEAQLDKSGLPSDRFFAERPEGSVSTLKIQRTQQEDSAVYLCASSSRTDEQYFGPGTRLTVT.

V and J are TRBV6-5 and TRBJ1-6; no firm D call. Germline V gene lookup returns CDR1 MNHEY and CDR2 SVGAGI. V was clipped by 4 bases and J by 2 bases, with 9 bases between them. CDR3 length equals 15 residues. This CDR3 is CASSSTLPYNSPLHF. The CDR3 DNA is TGTGCCAGCAGTTCCACCCTTCCCTATAATTCACCCCTCCACTTT.

The chain joins TRBV27 to TRBJ2-1; TRBD2 matches at 9 bases. The CDR3 spans 15 residues. V lost 2 bases, J lost 6 bases, and 5 bases stayed unmatched. Looked up from germline, CDR1 is MNHEY and CDR2 is SMNVEV (reference sequence). CDR3 nucleotides: TGTGCCAGCAGTTTAACGCGGGGGGGCCTCAATGAGCAGTTCTTC. Amino acids: CASSLTRGGLNEQFF.

The chain couples TRBV14 to TRBJ2-7, with 9 bases identical to TRBD2. The germline V gene encodes CDR1 SGHDN and CDR2 FVKESK. Trimming removed 8 bases from V and 5 bases from J; junction bases left unmatched: 7. This CDR3 spans 13 amino acids. The CDR3 loop is CASGAGGTDEQYF. The CDR3 DNA is TGTGCCAGCGGTGCGGGGGGGACCGACGAGCAGTACTTC.

The chain has TRBV5-1 and TRBJ2-3; D is undetermined. CDR1 SGHRS and CDR2 YFSETQ come from the germline V gene. V was shortened by 2 bases and J by 2 bases, with 12 bases between the two germline ends. This CDR3 is built from 15 residues. This chain's CDR3 is CASSFGVTPTDTQYF. As DNA, the CDR3 is TGCGCCAGCAGCTTTGGCGTAACGCCCACAGATACGCAGTATTTT.

V usage is TRBV30 and J usage is TRBJ2-3, with 9 bases identical to TRBD2. Germline CDR1 GTSNPN, CDR2 SVGIG (reference sequence). This CDR3 has 16 amino acids. The trim removed 0 bases at V and 3 bases at J, leaving 7 bases unmatched. The CDR3 DNA is TGTGCCTGGAGTGTACAAGGCGGGGGGGTTACAGATACGCAGTATTTT. Amino acid sequence: CAWSVQGGGVTDTQYF.

V gene TRBV6-5 combines with J gene TRBJ1-3; D is uncertain. V was trimmed by 8 bases and J by 3 bases, leaving 8 bases between them. The CDR3 sequence is 12 residues long. Germline assignment: CDR1 MNHEY and CDR2 SVGAGI. CDR3 residues: CASWKDGNTIYF. The CDR3 nucleotides are TGTGCCAGCTGGAAAGATGGAAACACCATATATTTT.

The chain employs TRBV4-2 and TRBJ1-1; D gene unclear. The CDR3 extends over 14 amino acids. Germline V gene data show CDR1 as LGHNA and CDR2 as YNFKEQ. The ends were cut back, 0 bases at V and 5 bases at J, with 10 bases in the middle. CDR3 bases: TGTGCCAGCAGCCAAGATCCAACAGTTACTGAAGCTTTCTTT. The encoded protein is CASSQDPTVTEAFF.